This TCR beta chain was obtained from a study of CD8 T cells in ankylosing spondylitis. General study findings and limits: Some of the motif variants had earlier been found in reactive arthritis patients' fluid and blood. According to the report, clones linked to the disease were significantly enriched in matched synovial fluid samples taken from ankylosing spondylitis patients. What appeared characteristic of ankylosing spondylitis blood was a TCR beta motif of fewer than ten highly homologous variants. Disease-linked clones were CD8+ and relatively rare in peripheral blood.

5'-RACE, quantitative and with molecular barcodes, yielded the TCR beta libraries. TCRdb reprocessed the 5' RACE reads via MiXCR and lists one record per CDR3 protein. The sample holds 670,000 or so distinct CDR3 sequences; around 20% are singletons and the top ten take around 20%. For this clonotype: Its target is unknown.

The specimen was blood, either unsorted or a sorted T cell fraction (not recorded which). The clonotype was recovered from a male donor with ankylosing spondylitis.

The DNA of the CDR3 is TGTGCCAGCAGCGTAAAAACTAGCGGGAGGTCTGAGCAGTTCTTC. This translates into CASSVKTSGRSEQFF. The V and J genes are TRBV9 and TRBJ2-1, with 12 positions matching TRBD2. The CDR3 spans 15 residues. From germline, CDR1 is SGDLS and CDR2 YYNGEE. V shed 1 base, J shed 9 bases, and the junction held 5 bases outside the gene matches.